This record looks at one TCR beta chain sequence and its context. Its target is unknown. Template material for TCR beta VDJ and CDR3 profiling consisted of genomic DNA. A single record per CDR3 protein comes from TCRdb applying MiXCR to the reads. The data contain about 420,000 distinct CDR3 sequences, roughly 68% of them seen just once; the ten biggest clones take up under 4.5%. The entry originates in a study of CD8+CD57+ T cells in acquired aplastic anemia. Study summary: DNA from sorted CD4+ and CD8+ cells averaged around 3.5 ug.

From germline, CDR1 is DFQATT and CDR2 SNEGSKA (reference sequence). The CDR3 sequence is 15 residues long. General study points: Both patients and controls carried the same twenty-nine CD8+ CDR3 sequences.

Sequenced: sorted CD4+, CD8+, or CD8+CD57+ T cells (not recorded which) from PBMCs. The V call is TRBV20-1, the J call TRBJ2-7; TRBD1 might be the D (6 bases). The sequence derives from a human donor in good health, serving as a control. The CDR3 nucleotides are TGCAGCGCCCGCCCCGGGACAAGCCTTCCTTACGAGCAGTACTTC. This sequence encodes CSARPGTSLPYEQYF.